The rows below give T cell receptor beta chains drawn from one sample of a study of blood T cell repertoires in COVID-19. The assay was immunoSEQ multiplex PCR, and TCRdb's table has in-frame clones only and misses some. This sample carries around 40,000 clones, around 88% of them seen once, and the ten largest clones take about 44%. The sequenced material came from peripheral blood. These TCRs come from a woman aged 80 or over with active or convalescent COVID-19. CDR3s include the opening cysteine and the closing phenylalanine or tryptophan. A D gene is named only where the DNA matches it firmly. A row's size may be missing; if present it is once, few, many or a size class.

. | TRBJ2-5 | . | TRBV5-1 | CASRAGEDPRETQYF | TGCGCCAGCAGGGCGGGTGAAGATCCCCGGGAGACCCAGTACTTC
. | TRBJ1-5 | . | TRBV15 | CATSRDQPESQHF | TGTGCCACCAGCAGAGATCAGCCGGAGTCCCAGCATTTT
. | TRBJ2-1 | . | TRBV24-1 | CATSDPGLTTSYNEQFF | TGTGCCACCAGTGATCCCGGACTAACTACTTCTTACAATGAGCAGTTCTTC
. | TRBJ1-5 | . | TRBV21-1 | CASSNGDRGDQPQHF | TGTGCCAGCAGCAACGGGGACAGGGGAGACCAGCCCCAGCATTTT
. | TRBJ1-1 | once | TRBV6-4 | CASSSHENTEAFF | TGTGCCAGCAGTTCACACGAGAACACTGAAGCTTTCTTT
. | TRBJ2-1 | . | TRBV12-3/TRBV12-4 | CASTVYNEQFF | TGTGCCAGCACTGTGTACAATGAGCAGTTCTTC
TRBD2 | TRBJ2-7 | . | TRBV11-2 | CASSRTSGNSYEQYF | TGTGCCAGCAGCCGGACTAGCGGGAACTCCTACGAGCAGTACTTC
. | TRBJ1-2 | . | TRBV5-4 | CASSLATVNYGYTF | TGTGCCAGCAGCTTGGCGACAGTTAACTATGGCTACACCTTC
. | TRBJ2-7 | few | TRBV2 | CASLANRELAYEQYF | TGTGCCAGCTTGGCGAACAGGGAATTAGCCTACGAGCAGTACTTC
. | TRBJ1-5 | . | TRBV28 | CASSLWGASSNQPQHF | TGTGCCAGCAGTTTATGGGGAGCTTCGAGCAATCAGCCCCAGCATTTT
TRBD2 | TRBJ2-7 | . | TRBV10-3 | CAISESIYGGRAPYEQYF | TGTGCCATCAGTGAGTCCATTTATGGCGGGAGGGCCCCCTACGAGCAGTACTTC
. | TRBJ2-1 | . | TRBV18 | CASSPPSGSYNEQFF | TGTGCCAGCTCACCACCTAGCGGCTCCTACAATGAGCAGTTCTTC
TRBD2 | TRBJ2-5 | . | TRBV7-2 | CASSYSGRGKETQYF | TGTGCCAGCAGCTATAGCGGGAGAGGGAAAGAGACCCAGTACTTC
TRBD2 | TRBJ2-2 | . | TRBV5-1 | CASSPTSGSQVTGELFF | TGCGCCAGCAGCCCGACTAGCGGGAGTCAGGTCACCGGGGAGCTGTTTTTT
. | TRBJ1-2 | once | TRBV7-9 | CASSHTPDYGYTF | TGTGCCAGCAGCCACACACCTGACTATGGCTACACCTTC
TRBD1 | TRBJ2-7 | . | TRBV4-2 | CASSQVPGQGSSYEQYF | TGTGCCAGCAGCCAAGTCCCGGGACAGGGGAGCTCCTACGAGCAGTACTTC
TRBD2 | TRBJ2-5 | . | TRBV6-5 | CASRRTSFQETQYF | TGTGCCAGCAGAAGGACTAGTTTCCAAGAGACCCAGTACTTC
. | TRBJ1-1 | . | TRBV5-1 | CASSQGRVNTEAFF | TGCGCCAGCAGTCAGGGGAGGGTGAACACTGAAGCTTTCTTT
. | TRBJ1-3 | . | TRBV7-9 | CASSYNTGSSGNTIYF | TGTGCCAGCAGCTATAATACGGGAAGCTCTGGAAACACCATATATTTT
. | TRBJ1-4 | . | TRBV29-1 | CSVGLGRGNEKLFF | TGCAGCGTTGGTCTAGGCAGGGGAAATGAAAAACTGTTTTTT
. | TRBJ1-2 | . | TRBV29-1 | CSVGQNYGYTF | TGCAGCGTTGGTCAGAACTATGGCTACACCTTC
. | TRBJ1-2 | few | TRBV7-9 | CASSLGLGQSNYGYTF | TGTGCCAGCAGCTTAGGTTTGGGACAATCGAACTATGGCTACACCTTC